Presented here are 30 T cell receptor beta chains from one specimen sequenced in a study of post-analysis software for immune sequencing data. Study-level results: Elevated frequency relative to controls characterized roughly five TRBV segments in patients, TRBV5-6, TRBV5-1 and TRBV20-1 among them.

Unique molecular identifiers were present in the TCR beta cDNA libraries. TCRdb redid the calling of the PCR reads with MiXCR, one entry per CDR3 protein. The sample lists fewer than 850,000 distinct CDR3 sequences, approximately 30% seen once, with 0.56% in the top ten. These receptors are not linked to any known antigen. Sequences were obtained from blood. These receptors all stem from a girl between 10 and 17 years old with multiple sclerosis.

The J gene is TRBJ2-5, the V gene TRBV6-2 or TRBV6-3, with D maybe TRBD1 (5 bases). Trimming pared 2 bases from V and 1 base from J, leaving 8 bases between. CDR3 size: 14 residues. Germline CDR1 reads MNHEY; CDR2 reads SVGEGT. The chain's CDR3 is CASSYVTVQETQYF. In nucleotides, the CDR3 is TGTGCCAGCAGTTACGTGACAGTCCAAGAGACCCAGTACTTC.

This clonotype appeared once. A read error may produce the germline difference seen at one junction end. This rearrangement joins TRBV6-5 to TRBJ2-1; D ambiguous. CDR3 size: 15 residues. Germline-derived CDR1 and CDR2 are MNHEY and SVGAGI. In nucleotides, the CDR3 is TGTGCCAGCAGTAAGGGCGCGGCCTCCCACAATGAGCAGTTCTTC. Amino acids: CASSKGAASHNEQFF.

This clonotype was observed many times. The rearrangement joins TRBV5-1 to TRBJ2-1, with TRBD2 matching over 12 bases. The V gene's germline CDR1 is SGHRS and CDR2 YFSETQ. Losses at the gene ends were 7 bases for V and 6 bases for J; bases not matched to a gene: 5. The CDR3 is 14 amino acids. The CDR3 DNA sequence: TGCGCCAGCGCCGCTAGCGGGGGGGTCAATGAGCAGTTCTTC. Translated, it gives CASAASGGVNEQFF.

This clonotype occurred a few times. The chain carries TRBV5-1 and TRBJ2-1; a possible D gene is TRBD1 (6 bases). The CDR3 totals 15 residues. The V end lost 0 bases, the J end lost 4 bases, and 11 bases lay between the germline ends. Germline CDR1 SGHRS, CDR2 YFSETQ. The CDR3: CASSLDRARYNEQFF. The CDR3 DNA follows: TGCGCCAGCAGCTTGGACAGGGCGCGTTACAATGAGCAGTTCTTC.

This clonotype was seen a few times. The V gene is TRBV4-3, the J gene TRBJ2-5; 10 nucleotides match TRBD1. The CDR3 loop spans 16 amino acids. Germline V CDR1 and CDR2: LGHNA, YSLEER. The junction had 3 bases not matched to a gene; V was cut back by 0 bases and J by 2 bases. Here the CDR3 DNA reads TGCGCCAGCAGCCAAGATGGGGGACAGGGGCAAGAGACCCAGTACTTC. Translated: CASSQDGGQGQETQYF.

The table lists this clonotype with a few counts. The chain links TRBV27 to TRBJ2-6; D tentatively reads TRBD1 or TRBD2 (5 bases each). The germline V gene encodes CDR1 MNHEY and CDR2 SMNVEV (reference sequence). The CDR3 contains 15 residues. V shed 6 bases and J shed 4 bases, with 13 bases lying between them. CDR3 loop: CASRLRGPGANVLTF. Written as DNA, the CDR3 is TGTGCCAGCAGACTTAGGGGACCCGGGGCCAACGTCCTGACTTTC. The full variable domain, with the rest looked up from reference TRBV27 and TRBJ2-6, is EAQVTQNPRYLITVTGKKLTVTCSQNMNHEYMSWYRQDPGLGLRQIYYSMNVEVTDKGDVPEGYKVSRKEKRNFPLILESPSPNQTSLYFCASRLRGPGANVLTFGAGSRLTVL.

With respect to this clonotype: A read error may account for a junction end that differs from germline. The DNA of the CDR3 is TGCGCCAGCAGCTTGGGGGCCTCAGGGAACACTGTAGCTTTCTTT. The encoded protein is CASSLGASGNTVAFF. This rearrangement joins TRBV5-1 to TRBJ1-1; D is perhaps TRBD1 (5 bases). CDR3 size: 15 residues. Germline-derived CDR1 and CDR2 are SGHRS and YFSETQ.

The chain links TRBV7-9 to TRBJ2-6, with D tentatively TRBD2 (5 bases). Trimming cost V 0 bases and J 2 bases, with 8 bases left between them. CDR3 length: 16 residues. The germline CDR1 and CDR2 sequences are SEHNR and FQNEAQ (reference sequence). The DNA for the CDR3 is TGTGCCAGCAGCTTAGCGTGGGGAGCTGGGGCCAACGTCCTGACTTTC. Its protein is CASSLAWGAGANVLTF.

The chain carries TRBV7-2 and TRBJ2-3; D is ambiguous. The V gene lost 0 bases and the J gene lost 0 bases, with 7 bases spanning the gap. This CDR3 contains 15 residues. CDR1 SGHTA and CDR2 FQGNSA come from the germline V gene. CDR3 region: CASSLARHSTDTQYF. Here the CDR3 DNA reads TGTGCCAGCAGCTTAGCTCGTCATAGCACAGATACGCAGTATTTT. Variable domain in full (rest from reference TRBV7-2 and TRBJ2-3): GAGVSQSPSNKVTEKGKDVELRCDPISGHTALYWYRQSLGQGLEFLIYFQGNSAPDKSGLPSDRFSAERTGGSVSTLTIQRTQQEDSAVYLCASSLARHSTDTQYFGPGTRLTVL.

This sequence joins TRBV2 and TRBJ2-7; unclear D gene. Trimming removed 9 bases at V and 4 bases at J, with 7 bases between. Per germline, CDR1 SNHLY and CDR2 FYNNEI. CDR3 length: 10 amino acids. CDR3 amino acids: CASFRYEQYF. The CDR3 bases are TGTGCCAGTTTCAGGTACGAGCAGTACTTC.

This clonotype came up a few times. This chain links TRBV7-9 with TRBJ2-5, with TRBD1 matching 8 bases. This CDR3 is 14 amino acids long. The V gene's germline CDR1 is SEHNR and CDR2 FQNEAQ (reference sequence). The trim removed 5 bases at V and 4 bases at J, leaving 6 bases unmatched. The CDR3 DNA reads as TGTGCCAGCAGCGTAAACACAGGGGGAGAGACCCAGTACTTC. It codes for CASSVNTGGETQYF.

This chain uses TRBV6-5 with TRBJ2-6; the D is unclear. V dropped 6 bases and J dropped 2 bases, with 11 bases sitting between them. There are 15 residues in the CDR3. In germline, CDR1 is MNHEY, CDR2 SVGAGI. CDR3: CASSRKVTGANVLTF. CDR3 nucleotides: TGTGCCAGCAGCAGAAAGGTGACTGGGGCCAACGTCCTGACTTTC.

The chain joins TRBV20-1 to TRBJ1-2, with 7 nucleotides matching TRBD1. Germline V CDR1 and CDR2: DFQATT, SNEGSKA (reference sequence). CDR3 length: 15 residues. The junction had 4 bases not matched to a gene; V was cut back by 0 bases and J by 0 bases. CDR3 sequence reads: CSARDAGGSNYGYTF. CDR3 in DNA: TGCAGTGCTAGAGATGCAGGGGGGTCTAACTATGGCTACACCTTC.

This chain uses TRBV27 with TRBJ1-1, with 7 bases fitting TRBD1. Germline CDR1 and CDR2: MNHEY and SMNVEV (reference sequence). The CDR3 is made up of 16 amino acids. V shed 6 bases, J shed 0 bases, and the junction held 10 bases outside the gene matches. Here the CDR3 reads CASSRTRQGLNTEAFF. CDR3 sequence (DNA): TGTGCCAGCAGCCGTACTCGACAGGGATTGAACACTGAAGCTTTCTTT.

In this sample, this clonotype turned up a few times. This sequence joins TRBV9 and TRBJ2-3; the match to TRBD2 covers 8 bases. Germline-derived CDR1 and CDR2 are SGDLS and YYNGEE. The CDR3 extends over 16 amino acids. The trim removed 2 bases at V and 2 bases at J, leaving 7 bases unmatched. The CDR3 sequence is CASSVRWRGDTDTQYF. The CDR3 nucleotides read TGTGCCAGCAGCGTCCGTTGGCGGGGGGACACAGATACGCAGTATTTT.

The chain carries TRBV20-1 and TRBJ1-5, with a possible D match to TRBD1 (6 bases). V was pared by 3 bases and J by 4 bases, with 16 bases between. Germline CDR1 DFQATT, CDR2 SNEGSKA (reference sequence). The CDR3 totals 15 residues. The CDR3 DNA is TGCAGTGCTAGGGTACCTACAGGGACGAATCAGCCCCAGCATTTT. It yields the protein CSARVPTGTNQPQHF.

The chain links TRBV18 to TRBJ1-4, with a tentative D call TRBD1 (5 bases). Looked up from germline, CDR1 is KGHSH and CDR2 is LQKENI. The CDR3 runs 15 residues. Trimming removed 2 bases from V and 3 bases from J, with 10 bases in between. DNA for the CDR3: TGTGCCAGCTCACCAATAACCAGGGCTAATGAAAAACTGTTTTTT. It yields the protein CASSPITRANEKLFF.

This rearrangement joins TRBV28 to TRBJ2-5; unclear D gene. The CDR3 loop spans 11 amino acids. V was trimmed by 5 bases and J by 5 bases, leaving 6 bases between them. CDR1 is MDHEN and CDR2 is SYDVKM in the germline V gene. CDR3 amino acids: CASSNTETQYF. The CDR3 DNA reads as TGTGCCAGCAGTAATACGGAGACCCAGTACTTC.

The V call is TRBV20-1, the J call TRBJ1-1, with D hard to call. The CDR3 loop spans 11 amino acids. Germline CDR1 DFQATT, CDR2 SNEGSKA (reference sequence). Trimming removed 0 bases from V and 8 bases from J, with 7 bases in between. The DNA for the CDR3 is TGCAGTGCTAGAGATCGGGTGGAAGCTTTCTTT. It yields the protein CSARDRVEAFF.

The CDR3 sequence: CASSSDDRRNNSPLHF. Written as DNA, the CDR3 is TGCGCCAGCAGCTCAGACGACAGGAGGAATAATTCACCCCTCCACTTT. The chain has TRBV5-1 and TRBJ1-6, with a weak D call TRBD1 (6 bases). CDR1 is SGHRS and CDR2 is YFSETQ in the germline V gene. CDR3 size: 16 residues. Trimming removed 3 bases at V and 5 bases at J, with 15 bases between.

This chain links TRBV27 with TRBJ1-1, with D tentatively TRBD1 (5 bases). The CDR3 is 14 amino acids. In germline, CDR1 is MNHEY, CDR2 SMNVEV (reference sequence). Trimming shortened V by 2 bases and J by 4 bases, and 11 bases separated the two germline ends. The CDR3 sequence is CASSLGRASTEAFF. As DNA, the CDR3 is TGTGCCAGCAGTTTAGGCAGGGCGAGCACTGAAGCTTTCTTT.

V and J are TRBV7-6 and TRBJ1-4, with D hard to call. The CDR3 is 14 amino acids. The germline V gene encodes CDR1 SGHVS and CDR2 FNYEAQ. V dropped 0 bases and J dropped 8 bases, with 10 bases sitting between them. The CDR3 spells CASSLAPGYEKLFF. The CDR3 coding sequence is TGTGCCAGCAGCTTAGCTCCGGGGTACGAAAAACTGTTTTTT. The whole variable domain, filled in from reference TRBV7-6 and TRBJ1-4, reads GAGVSQSPRYKVTKRGQDVALRCDPISGHVSLYWYRQALGQGPEFLTYFNYEAQQDKSGLPNDRFSAERPEGSISTLTIQRTEQRDSAMYRCASSLAPGYEKLFFGSGTQLSVL.

This chain connects TRBV7-2 to TRBJ2-3; D is ambiguous. The ends were cut back, 4 bases at V and 4 bases at J, with 12 bases in the middle. Germline values: CDR1 SGHTA, CDR2 FQGNSA. The CDR3 runs 14 residues. The CDR3: CASSYGPVADTQYF. Written as DNA, the CDR3 is TGTGCCAGCAGCTACGGACCGGTGGCAGATACGCAGTATTTT.

This clonotype was seen only a few times. This rearrangement joins TRBV7-9 to TRBJ1-2, with D unclear. The V and J ends lost 7 bases and 2 bases respectively, with 14 bases between them. Germline lookup yields CDR1 SEHNR and CDR2 FQNEAQ (reference sequence). The CDR3 totals 14 residues. CDR3 in DNA: TGTGCCAGCACGTCCACGGGCCTGAACTATGGCTACACCTTC. Protein sequence: CASTSTGLNYGYTF.

V and J are TRBV5-1 and TRBJ2-7; the match to TRBD1 covers 10 bases. V gave up 4 bases and J gave up 3 bases; unmatched junction bases: 7. Germline lookup yields CDR1 SGHRS and CDR2 YFSETQ. The CDR3 loop spans 15 amino acids. This chain's CDR3 is CASSPGQGPLYEQYF. DNA of the CDR3: TGCGCCAGCAGCCCGGGACAGGGGCCTCTCTACGAGCAGTACTTC.

In its sample, this clonotype was seen a few times. The chain combines TRBV20-1 with TRBJ1-5, with 7 bases fitting TRBD1. Trimming at V came to 5 bases and at J to 3 bases, leaving 7 bases not matched to a gene. Germline CDR1 is DFQATT and CDR2 is SNEGSKA (reference sequence). The CDR3 spans 14 residues. The CDR3 DNA sequence: TGCAGTGCTGGGGAGGACAGGCTCAATCAGCCCCAGCATTTT. Translation gives CSAGEDRLNQPQHF.

This clonotype was observed a few times. The chain uses TRBV28 and TRBJ2-3; a weak D match, TRBD2 (6 bases). The CDR3 is 11 amino acids. Germline CDR1 MDHEN, CDR2 SYDVKM. V was cut by 5 bases and J by 8 bases, with 8 bases left in between. DNA for the CDR3: TGTGCCAGCAGTATAGCGGCTACGCAGTATTTT. It specifies CASSIAATQYF.

The CDR3 sequence is CSVALTVADTQYF. The DNA for the CDR3 is TGCAGCGTTGCCCTCACGGTGGCAGATACGCAGTATTTT. This chain links TRBV29-1 with TRBJ2-3; D not certain. The CDR3 length is 13 residues. CDR1 is SQVTM and CDR2 is ANQGSEA in the germline V gene. V dropped 4 bases and J dropped 4 bases, with 12 bases sitting between them.

This clonotype was found a few times. The CDR3 DNA sequence: TGTGCCAGCAGTGCAGTAAGCGGGGGACCCAGCACAGATACGCAGTATTTT. Translation gives CASSAVSGGPSTDTQYF. V is TRBV6-1 and J is TRBJ2-3, with 8 bases aligning to TRBD2. CDR3 length: 17 amino acids. V was pared by 4 bases and J by 0 bases, with 9 bases of the junction left unmatched. Germline assignment: CDR1 MNHNS and CDR2 SASEGT.

The chain links TRBV6-1 to TRBJ2-1; TRBD1 aligns across 8 bases. The CDR3 has 14 amino acids. Germline values: CDR1 MNHNS, CDR2 SASEGT. Trimming took 4 bases from V and 5 from J; bases not matched to a gene: 4. CDR3 sequence: CASSARGLDNEQFF. CDR3 DNA sequence: TGTGCCAGCAGTGCCAGGGGGCTCGACAATGAGCAGTTCTTC.